This T cell receptor (beta chain) emerged from a study of shared clonotypes between healthy human individuals. Ten immunoSEQ deep assay plates were used to sequence unsorted PBMC DNA. Assay used: immunoSEQ multiplex PCR; TCRdb lists only in-frame clones, some missing. Seen here are hundreds of thousands of clones, about 85% observed once, and the top ten hold approximately 13%. The sample holds one count of this clone. CDR3 size: 11 residues. Trimming took 4 bases from V and 5 from J, leaving 6 bases between them. Germline lookup yields CDR1 MDHEN and CDR2 SYDVKM. The material sequenced was PBMCs. V is TRBV28 and J is TRBJ2-7; no clear D gene. The clonotype was recovered from a woman in her forties in good health. Some clones in this sample may be carry-over from other donors' samples. Written as DNA, the CDR3 is TGTGCCAGCAGTTCCGGAAACGAGCAGTACTTC. Translated, it gives CASSSGNEQYF.